The 29 T cell receptor beta chains given below trace back to one sample, sequenced in a study of T cell responses to AZD1222 COVID-19 vaccine. TCRdb keeps only in-frame clones here, not all; method: immunoSEQ multiplex PCR. The sample shows about 260,000 clones, 85% to 95% of them seen only once. The input for sequencing was peripheral blood, taken on day 0 of AZD1222 vaccination. The receptor source for this set is an adult in good health.

The chain combines TRBV3-1 (or the pseudogene TRBV3-2) with TRBJ2-1, with 13 bases identical to TRBD2. Germline trimming cut 1 base from V and 9 bases from J; bases unmatched to any gene: 9. The CDR3 is 17 residues long. Germline assignment: CDR1 LGHDT and CDR2 YNNKEL (reference sequence). CDR3 protein: CASSQVGLAGVLGEQFF. Written as DNA, the CDR3 is TGTGCCAGCAGCCAAGTTGGACTAGCGGGGGTCCTGGGTGAGCAGTTCTTC.

This chain joins TRBV29-1 and TRBJ1-4, with a weak D call TRBD1 (6 bases). The CDR3 is 14 residues long. Trimming took 2 bases from V and 8 from J, leaving 15 bases between them. Germline V gene data show CDR1 as SQVTM and CDR2 as ANQGSEA. CDR3 DNA sequence: TGCAGCGTTGAACGGGGTAGGGGGTCGGAAAAACTGTTTTTT. This translates into CSVERGRGSEKLFF.

In this sample, this clone turned up once. The chain combines TRBV28 with TRBJ1-5; D not certain. V lost 0 bases and J lost 7, with 7 bases in between. The CDR3 has 13 residues. The V gene's germline CDR1 is MDHEN and CDR2 SYDVKM. The CDR3 region is CASSLWGKQPQHF. The CDR3 nucleotides are TGTGCCAGCAGTTTATGGGGAAAACAGCCCCAGCATTTT. Complete variable domain (other parts from reference TRBV28 and TRBJ1-5): DVKVTQSSRYLVKRTGEKVFLECVQDMDHENMFWYRQDPGLGLRLIYFSYDVKMKEKGDIPEGYSVSREKKERFSLILESASTNQTSMYLCASSLWGKQPQHFGDGTRLSIL.

The chain is built from TRBV10-3 and TRBJ2-2; TRBD2 is a possible D gene (6 bases). This CDR3 has 14 amino acids. V was trimmed by 8 bases and J by 2 bases, leaving 12 bases between them. The germline gives CDR1 ENHRY, CDR2 SYGVKD. In nucleotides, the CDR3 is TGTGCCATCGGGGGGACGGATAACACCGGGGAGCTGTTTTTT. This codes for CAIGGTDNTGELFF.

The count of this clone is one. The rearrangement joins TRBV4-1 to TRBJ2-1, with TRBD2 as a possible D gene (5 bases). Germline V gene lookup returns CDR1 MGHRA and CDR2 YSYEKL. V was pared by 0 bases and J by 12 bases, with 12 bases between. The CDR3 extends over 13 amino acids. The DNA of the CDR3 is TGCGCCAGCAGCCAAGAAGGACTCCTTGGGCAGTTCTTC. This codes for CASSQEGLLGQFF.

The V gene is TRBV5-1, the J gene TRBJ2-6, with D perhaps TRBD1 (6 bases). V lost 4 bases, J lost 0 bases, and 14 bases lay in between. The CDR3 is 17 residues long. CDR1 and CDR2 from the germline V gene are SGHRS and YFSETQ. As DNA, the CDR3 is TGCGCCAGCAGCATGACAGGAACTAGCTCTGGGGCCAACGTCCTGACTTTC. It is translated as CASSMTGTSSGANVLTF.

The chain links TRBV3-1 (or the pseudogene TRBV3-2) to TRBJ2-7, with 9 bases that match TRBD1. Germline-derived CDR1 and CDR2 are LGHDT and YNNKEL (reference sequence). The V gene end was trimmed by 3 bases and the J gene end by 0 bases; junction bases not matched to a gene: 6. The CDR3 totals 16 residues. CDR3 bases: TGTGCCAGCAGCCAGAGGGGACAGGGCAACTCCTACGAGCAGTACTTC. Its translation: CASSQRGQGNSYEQYF.

This rearrangement joins TRBV7-9 to TRBJ1-1, with TRBD1 matching over 8 bases. CDR3 size: 14 residues. CDR1 is SEHNR, CDR2 FQNEAQ, per germline (reference sequence). After removal of 1 base from V and 4 bases from J, the junction contained 2 bases not matched to a gene. CDR3 sequence (DNA): TGTGCCAGCAGCTTAGTAACAGGGGGCACTGAAGCTTTCTTT. This gives the protein CASSLVTGGTEAFF.

V gene TRBV21-1 combines with J gene TRBJ2-7. TRBV21-1 corresponds to a pseudogene. CDR3 size: 15 residues. This chain's CDR3 is CASSKVRRRPYEQYF. In DNA form, the CDR3 reads TGTGCCAGCAGCAAAGTACGTCGCCGACCCTACGAGCAGTACTTC.

The chain links TRBV3-1 (or the pseudogene TRBV3-2) to TRBJ1-2; 11 nucleotides match TRBD1. The ends lost 3 bases at V and 3 bases at J; junction bases unmatched: 12. This CDR3 has 18 residues. CDR1 is LGHDT and CDR2 is YNNKEL in the germline V gene (reference sequence). The CDR3, as DNA: TGTGCCAGCAGCCAGGAAGGACTGTGGACAGGGGGCGACTATGGCTACACCTTC. This gives the protein CASSQEGLWTGGDYGYTF.

This chain uses TRBV4-2 with TRBJ1-5; 10 positions match TRBD1. This CDR3 comprises 15 residues. The V segment lost 0 bases and the J segment 5 bases; nucleotides outside the gene matches: 1. The germline V gene encodes CDR1 LGHNA and CDR2 YNFKEQ. CDR3 region: CASSQDGTGDQPQHF. For the CDR3, the DNA is TGTGCCAGCAGCCAAGACGGGACAGGGGATCAGCCCCAGCATTTT.

V is TRBV5-1 and J is TRBJ2-1, with unresolved D. Germline V gives CDR1 SGHRS, CDR2 YFSETQ. The length of the CDR3 is 15 residues. Trimming removed 0 bases from V and 0 bases from J, with 7 bases in between. CDR3 nucleotides: TGCGCCAGCAGCTTGGTAGGGCCCTCCTACAATGAGCAGTTCTTC. This translates into CASSLVGPSYNEQFF.

The V and J genes are TRBV27 and TRBJ2-2, with TRBD2 identical over 7 bases. The CDR3 runs to 15 residues. CDR1 is MNHEY and CDR2 is SMNVEV in the germline V gene (reference sequence). With 5 bases clipped from V and 6 bases from J, the junction kept 9 bases outside the gene matches. This CDR3 reads CASSPGRGTAGELFF. CDR3 in DNA: TGTGCCAGCAGTCCTGGGCGGGGGACGGCCGGGGAGCTGTTTTTT.

This clone was seen a handful of times. The chain couples TRBV5-3 to TRBJ2-3, with TRBD2 matching 11 bases. TRBV5-3 is an open reading frame, and its role is uncertain. CDR3 length: 15 residues. Trimming at V came to 3 bases and at J to 4 bases, leaving 4 bases not matched to a gene. CDR3 region: CARSWGLAVPDTQYF. Here the CDR3 DNA reads TGTGCCAGAAGCTGGGGACTAGCGGTCCCAGATACGCAGTATTTT.

The chain has TRBV6-5 and TRBJ2-7; TRBD1 agrees at 8 bases. Germline V CDR1 and CDR2: MNHEY, SVGAGI. J gave up 6 bases and V 11 bases, and 12 bases lay outside the gene matches. CDR3 length: 13 amino acids. CDR3 DNA: TGTGCCCCAGGGGGCCCCCGGGGTGGCGAGCAGTACTTC. Translating it yields CAPGGPRGGEQYF.

V gene TRBV19 combines with J gene TRBJ1-5; 8 bases match TRBD1. V dropped 3 bases and J dropped 9; count of bases not matched to a gene: 10. The CDR3 length is 15 residues. Germline lookup yields CDR1 LNHDA and CDR2 SQIVND (reference sequence). This CDR3 reads CASSIQGQVSWPQHF. CDR3 DNA: TGTGCCAGTAGTATCCAGGGACAGGTCTCCTGGCCCCAGCATTTT. The entire variable domain, with the rest obtained from reference TRBV19 and TRBJ1-5, is as follows: DGGITQSPKYLFRKEGQNVTLSCEQNLNHDAMYWYRQDPGQGLRLIYYSQIVNDFQKGDIAEGYSVSREKKESFPLTVTSAQKNPTAFYLCASSIQGQVSWPQHFGDGTRLSIL.

The chain recombines TRBV3-1 (or the pseudogene TRBV3-2) with TRBJ1-2; D not resolved. This CDR3 region has 11 residues. Trimming took 1 base from V and 8 from J, leaving 5 bases between them. In germline, CDR1 is LGHDT, CDR2 YNNKEL (reference sequence). This CDR3 reads CASSQGRGYTF. CDR3 DNA: TGTGCCAGCAGCCAAGGACGGGGCTACACCTTC.

The chain carries TRBV7-3 and TRBJ2-1; 9 bases match TRBD1. Germline CDR1 SGHTA, CDR2 FQGTGA. This CDR3 contains 21 residues. The V gene end was trimmed by 5 bases and the J gene end by 4 bases; junction bases not matched to a gene: 24. CDR3 sequence reads: CASSELAGDRDSTSNYNEQFF. The CDR3 DNA sequence: TGTGCCAGCAGCGAGTTAGCAGGGGACAGGGATTCCACCTCAAATTACAATGAGCAGTTCTTC.

The chain is built from TRBV10-3 and TRBJ2-7, with D hard to call. Germline CDR1 reads ENHRY; CDR2 reads SYGVKD. V was cut by 6 bases and J by 3 bases, with 12 bases left in between. The CDR3 loop spans 13 amino acids. CDR3 in DNA: TGTGCCATCAGGGCGCCCTCGGGCTACGAGCAGTACTTC. Amino acid sequence: CAIRAPSGYEQYF.

The rearrangement joins TRBV5-1 to TRBJ2-1; a weak D match, TRBD2 (5 bases). V gave up 3 bases and J gave up 9 bases, with 16 bases separating them. Germline V lookup: CDR1 SGHRS, CDR2 YFSETQ. The CDR3 runs to 14 residues. The CDR3 protein is CASSYVGESGEQFF. Here the CDR3 DNA reads TGCGCCAGCAGCTACGTTGGGGAAAGCGGTGAGCAGTTCTTC.

This sequence joins TRBV6-5 and TRBJ1-1; D gene ambiguous. This CDR3 is built from 16 residues. Germline V lookup: CDR1 MNHEY, CDR2 SVGAGI. Trimming left V 0 bases short and J 0 bases short, with 11 bases between. Here the CDR3 DNA reads TGTGCCAGCAGTTACTCGTTTGGGCGGTTGAACACTGAAGCTTTCTTT. It codes for CASSYSFGRLNTEAFF.

This chain links TRBV28 with TRBJ1-5, with 9 positions matching TRBD1. Trimming removed 6 bases from V and 5 bases from J; junction bases left unmatched: 2. The V gene's germline CDR1 is MDHEN and CDR2 SYDVKM. The CDR3 totals 13 residues. CDR3 sequence: CASRTGGYQPQHF. The CDR3 bases are TGTGCCAGCAGGACAGGGGGTTATCAGCCCCAGCATTTT.

CDR3 in amino acids: CASSLKRQGHSYEQYF. CDR3 nucleotide sequence: TGTGCCAGCAGCTTAAAGAGACAGGGACACTCCTACGAGCAGTACTTC. This rearrangement joins TRBV5-6 to TRBJ2-7, with 7 bases identical to TRBD1. J lost 0 bases, V lost 2 bases, and 8 bases had no gene match. The CDR3 covers 16 residues. CDR1 is SGHDT and CDR2 is YYEEEE in the germline V gene.

The chain recombines TRBV19 with TRBJ2-7; tentatively, D is TRBD1 (6 bases). Germline-derived CDR1 and CDR2 are LNHDA and SQIVND (reference sequence). Trimming removed 2 bases from V and 3 bases from J, with 11 bases in between. The CDR3 consists of 14 residues. For the CDR3, the DNA is TGTGCCAGTAGTATAACAGGGTCCAGCTACGAGCAGTACTTC. Translating gives CASSITGSSYEQYF.

This clone was seen once. In the same sample, other DNA sequences code for this CDR3. The chain combines TRBV28 with TRBJ2-1; unclear D gene. Germline lookup yields CDR1 MDHEN and CDR2 SYDVKM. There are 12 residues in the CDR3. Trimming took off 1 base at V and 2 bases at J, with 0 bases between the two ends. The CDR3 coding sequence is TGTGCCAGCAGTTTATCCTACAATGAGCAGTTCTTC. Translating gives CASSLSYNEQFF. The full variable domain, its missing parts supplied by reference TRBV28 and TRBJ2-1, is DVKVTQSSRYLVKRTGEKVFLECVQDMDHENMFWYRQDPGLGLRLIYFSYDVKMKEKGDIPEGYSVSREKKERFSLILESASTNQTSMYLCASSLSYNEQFFGPGTRLTVL.

This clone occurred once. V and J are TRBV29-1 and TRBJ1-3; 7 nucleotides match TRBD1. This CDR3 contains 14 residues. J was trimmed by 2 bases and V by 4 bases; bases with no gene match: 5. The germline V gene encodes CDR1 SQVTM and CDR2 ANQGSEA. The CDR3 loop is CSVGDGTAGNTIYF. The CDR3 DNA is TGCAGCGTTGGGGATGGGACAGCTGGAAACACCATATATTTT.

V usage is TRBV19 and J usage is TRBJ1-1; D is perhaps TRBD1 (6 bases). The CDR3 contains 14 residues. The germline CDR1 and CDR2 sequences are LNHDA and SQIVND (reference sequence). V lost 8 bases and J lost 4, with 17 bases in between. The CDR3 DNA reads as TGTGCCAGTGAGCAATCAGGGGATGTCACTGAAGCTTTCTTT. Amino acid sequence: CASEQSGDVTEAFF.

The J gene is TRBJ1-3, the V gene TRBV10-3; 11 bases are shared with TRBD1. Trimming removed 6 bases from V and 4 bases from J; junction bases left unmatched: 2. Germline V CDR1 and CDR2: ENHRY, SYGVKD. The CDR3 consists of 14 residues. The CDR3 bases are TGTGCCATCAGCGGGACAGGGGGAGGAAACACCATATATTTT. Its protein is CAISGTGGGNTIYF.

The chain combines TRBV28 with TRBJ1-1, with D maybe TRBD1 (6 bases). With 5 bases removed from V and 6 bases from J, the gap between germline ends came to 13 bases. The germline V gene has CDR1 MDHEN and CDR2 SYDVKM. The CDR3 totals 13 residues. The CDR3, as DNA: TGTGCCAGCAGTCGAGGGGGGGTCGCTGAAGCTTTCTTT. Translating gives CASSRGGVAEAFF.